This TCR beta chain is from a study of cytomegalovirus exposure and HLA in healthy donors. General observations from the study: When presence/absence was analysed, sequencing depth was taken to be roughly uniform across donors. HLA allele associations emerged for 17,000 or so TCR beta sequences in a later analysis, at 0.05 false discovery rate. CMV antigen specificity of three CMV-associated chains was confirmed in vitro.

Of note for this clone: Its target is not known.

The ends were cut back, 3 bases at V and 0 bases at J, with 13 bases in the middle. From germline, CDR1 is KGHSH and CDR2 LQKENI. The CDR3 length is 16 residues. The PCR made use of 60 Vbeta and 13 Jbeta primers. Profiling relied on immunoSEQ multiplex PCR, and the TCRdb table lists in-frame clones only, not all of them. The data contain over 100,000 clones, about three fifths of them singletons. The sequence came from a human donor in good health. The sequencing input was PBMCs. This chain uses TRBV18 with TRBJ2-3; the D gene is possibly TRBD2 (5 bases). The DNA of the CDR3 is TGTGCCAGCTCACCGTCTACTAGGCTAAGCACAGATACGCAGTATTTT. The encoded protein is CASSPSTRLSTDTQYF.